This T cell receptor beta chain comes out of a study of cytomegalovirus exposure and HLA in healthy donors. The overall study: As released early, the data held 85 million to 95 million unique TCRs from HLA-typed donors. Study outcomes and limitations: Most of the TCR beta V segments (in an earlier analysis) were productive either about 87% or about 30% of the time.

The primer mix had 60 Vbeta and 13 Jbeta primers. Sequenced by immunoSEQ multiplex PCR; TCRdb stores in-frame clones only, minus some. This sample has about 300,000 clones; more than 80% occur once, and the top ten carry around 4.2%. For this clone: As yet, its antigen is unknown.

The sequenced sample consisted of PBMCs. This sequence was found in a middle-aged man in good health and CMV-seropositive.

CDR3 bases: TGCGCCAGCAGTTCAGACATTACCGGGGAGCTGTTTTTT. It specifies CASSSDITGELFF. The chain couples TRBV5-1 to TRBJ2-2; the D is unclear. The V end was cut by 5 bases, the J end by 5 bases, with 10 bases between. The CDR3 is 13 residues long. Per germline, CDR1 SGHRS and CDR2 YFSETQ.